The present T cell receptor (beta chain) was sequenced within a study of CD8 T cells in ankylosing spondylitis. Study results and limitations: Disease-associated clones were CD8+ and fairly uncommon in peripheral blood. Researchers reportedly found disease-linked clones significantly enriched in matched ankylosing spondylitis synovial fluid.

Each TCR beta library was made by quantitative 5'-RACE that incorporated molecular barcodes. TCRdb reprocessed the 5' RACE reads via MiXCR and lists one record per CDR3 protein. The sample carries about 250,000 distinct CDR3 sequences, around 8% recorded once. V lost 0 bases, J lost 0 bases, and 2 bases stayed unmatched. Looked up from germline, CDR1 is SGHRS and CDR2 is YFSETQ. This CDR3 region has 15 residues. This clonotype showed up many times. Its antigen remains unidentified. J is TRBJ1-1 and V is TRBV5-1; 7 nucleotides match TRBD1. Sequenced input: blood, either unsorted or a sorted T cell fraction (not recorded which). This receptor was obtained from a female donor with ankylosing spondylitis or in good health (not recorded which). The CDR3 nucleotides read TGCGCCAGCAGCTTGGGACAGGGCATGAACACTGAAGCTTTCTTT. Encoded protein: CASSLGQGMNTEAFF. Supplemented by reference TRBV5-1 and TRBJ1-1, the full variable domain reads KAGVTQTPRYLIKTRGQQVTLSCSPISGHRSVSWYQQTPGQGLQFLFEYFSETQRNKGNFPGRFSGRQFSNSRSEMNVSTLELGDSALYLCASSLGQGMNTEAFFGQGTRLTVV.